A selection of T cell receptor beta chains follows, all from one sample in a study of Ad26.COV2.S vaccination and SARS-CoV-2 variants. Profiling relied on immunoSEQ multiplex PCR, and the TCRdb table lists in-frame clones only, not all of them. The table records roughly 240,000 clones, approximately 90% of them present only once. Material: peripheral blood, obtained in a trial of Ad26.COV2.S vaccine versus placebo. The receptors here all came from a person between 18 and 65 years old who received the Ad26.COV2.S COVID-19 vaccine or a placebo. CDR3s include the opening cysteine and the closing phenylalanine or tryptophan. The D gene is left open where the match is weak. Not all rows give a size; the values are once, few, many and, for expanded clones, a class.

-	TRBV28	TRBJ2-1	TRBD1	TGTGCCAGCAGTGTAGACAGGGGACAACTACTGGGCAATGAGCAGTTCTTC	CASSVDRGQLLGNEQFF
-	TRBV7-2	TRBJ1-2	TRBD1	TGTGCCAGCAGCTTAATCGGACAGGGGGCTCGGGGCTACACCTTC	CASSLIGQGARGYTF
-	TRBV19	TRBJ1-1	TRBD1	TGTGCCAGTAGGGGGACAGGGGGCGATGGGGACACTGAAGCTTTCTTT	CASRGTGGDGDTEAFF
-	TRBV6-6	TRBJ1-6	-	TGTGCCAGCATGCAGCCATCGAGCTCCTATAATTCACCCCTCCACTTT	CASMQPSSSYNSPLHF
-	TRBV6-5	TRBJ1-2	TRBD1	TGTGCCAGCAGGGCAAGCCAGGGGGCGGGCTATGGCTACACCTTC	CASRASQGAGYGYTF
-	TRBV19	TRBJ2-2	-	TGTGCCAGTAGTCCCTTGGCGAACACCGGGGAGCTGTTTTTT	CASSPLANTGELFF
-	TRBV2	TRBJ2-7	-	TGTGCCAGCAGTGACGGGGACATACCTGAGCAGTACTTC	CASSDGDIPEQYF
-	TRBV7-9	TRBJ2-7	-	TGTGCCAGCAGCTTAGTACCCTACGAGCAGTACTTC	CASSLVPYEQYF
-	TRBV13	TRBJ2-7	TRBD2	TGTGCCAGCAGACCCGTGGGGGGGGTACCCCACGAGCAGTACTTC	CASRPVGGVPHEQYF
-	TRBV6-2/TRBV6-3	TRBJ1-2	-	TGTGCCAGCAGTTATCCGCCCCCCGTTTCGGTCGGGGGCTACACCTTC	CASSYPPPVSVGGYTF
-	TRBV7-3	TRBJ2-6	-	TGTGCCAGCAGCCCAAGCTGGGTTGGGGCCAACGTCCTGACTTTC	CASSPSWVGANVLTF
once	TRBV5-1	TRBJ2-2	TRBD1	TGCGCCAGCAGCTTGGCTCGGACAGGTTGGAACACCGGGGAGCTGTTTTTT	CASSLARTGWNTGELFF
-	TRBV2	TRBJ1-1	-	TGTGCCAGTCACACCAACACTGAAGCTTTCTTT	CASHTNTEAFF
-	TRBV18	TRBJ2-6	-	TGTGCCAGCTCACCCCAAATCGTCTCTGGGGCCAACGTCCTGACTTTC	CASSPQIVSGANVLTF
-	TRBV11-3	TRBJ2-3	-	TGTGCCAGCAGCTTAGGGGGGGACTTGCAGTATTTT	CASSLGGDLQYF
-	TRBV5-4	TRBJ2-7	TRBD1	TGTGCCAGCAGCTTGGTTGGACAGGGCGACGAGCAGTACTTC	CASSLVGQGDEQYF
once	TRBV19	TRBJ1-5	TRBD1	TGTGCCAGTAGTACGGACAGGGGGCGCGATCAGCCCCAGCATTTT	CASSTDRGRDQPQHF
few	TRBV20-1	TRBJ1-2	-	TGCAGTGCTATTAACTATGGCTACACCTTC	CSAINYGYTF
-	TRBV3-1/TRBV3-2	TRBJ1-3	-	TGTGCCAGCAGCCTCCGCCCGGGAAACACCATATATTTT	CASSLRPGNTIYF
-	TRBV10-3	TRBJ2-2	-	TGTGCCGTAGCGGACAGTAACACCGGGGAGCTGTTTTTT	CAVADSNTGELFF
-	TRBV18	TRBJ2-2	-	TGTGCCAGCTCCGCACAGGGAGCCGGGGAGCTGTTTTTT	CASSAQGAGELFF
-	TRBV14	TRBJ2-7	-	TGTGCCAGCAGCCAAAAACTGCAGGGCCCAGCCGAGCAGTACTTC	CASSQKLQGPAEQYF
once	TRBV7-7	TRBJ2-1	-	TGTGCTAGCAGCTTAGGCGCCTACAATGAGCAGTTCTTC	CASSLGAYNEQFF
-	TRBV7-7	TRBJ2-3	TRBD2	TGTGCTAGCAGCCCGCTAGCGGGCACAGATACGCAGTATTTT	CASSPLAGTDTQYF
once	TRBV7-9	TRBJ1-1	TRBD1	TGTGCCAGCAGCTTAGCTGCGGACAGGGGGTTCACTGAAGCTTTCTTT	CASSLAADRGFTEAFF
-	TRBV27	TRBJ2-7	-	TGTGCCAGCAGCCCAACTCGGGACATTTTGAACGAGCAGTACTTC	CASSPTRDILNEQYF
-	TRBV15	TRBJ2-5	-	TGTGCCACTAGAAGGGAGGGACAGTCAGAGACCCAGTACTTC	CATRREGQSETQYF
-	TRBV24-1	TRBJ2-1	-	TGTGCCACCAGTGTTAGGACTAACTACAATGAGCAGTTCTTC	CATSVRTNYNEQFF
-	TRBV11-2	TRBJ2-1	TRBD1	TGTGCCAGCAGCCCTACAGGGGGCGCCTACAATGAGCAGTTCTTC	CASSPTGGAYNEQFF
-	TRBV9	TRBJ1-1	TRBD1	TGTGCCAGCAGCGCCCGGGACAGGACGAACACTGAAGCTTTCTTT	CASSARDRTNTEAFF
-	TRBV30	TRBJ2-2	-	TGTGCCTGGGCCCTTAGGGGGGGTACCGGGGAGCTGTTTTTT	CAWALRGGTGELFF
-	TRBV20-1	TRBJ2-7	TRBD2	TGCAGTGCCCCCGGACTAGCGGAGCAGTACTTC	CSAPGLAEQYF
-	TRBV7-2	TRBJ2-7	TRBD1	TGTGCCAGTACCCGAGGACAGGACTACGAGCAGTACTTC	CASTRGQDYEQYF
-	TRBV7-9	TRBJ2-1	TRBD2	TGTGCCAGCAGCTTTCTGCGGGGGGCATCCTACAATGAGCAGTTCTTC	CASSFLRGASYNEQFF
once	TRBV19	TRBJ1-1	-	TGTGCCAGTAGTATGGGTTACGGTGAAGCTTTCTTT	CASSMGYGEAFF
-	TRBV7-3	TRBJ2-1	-	TGTGCCAGCAGCCGGGACAGCGACCTTTTCGGGGACCTCGGGAGTAACAATGAGCAGTTCTTC	CASSRDSDLFGDLGSNNEQFF
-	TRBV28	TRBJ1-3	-	TGTGCCAGCAGTTCGGGGGTCTGGATACACACCATATATTTT	CASSSGVWIHTIYF
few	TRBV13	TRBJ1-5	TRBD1	TGTGCCAGCAGCCTCGGACAGGGGAGAGGGCCCCAGCATTTT	CASSLGQGRGPQHF
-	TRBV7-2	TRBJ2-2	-	TGTGCCAGCAGCCCCCAGAGGGGAGATTTCGGGGAGCTGTTTTTT	CASSPQRGDFGELFF
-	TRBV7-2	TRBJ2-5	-	TGTGCCAGCAGCTTCGATTCAGGGTGGGGAGAGACCCAGTACTTC	CASSFDSGWGETQYF
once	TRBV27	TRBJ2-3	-	TGTGCCAGCAGTTTTCAGGGGGGATATAGCACAGATACGCAGTATTTT	CASSFQGGYSTDTQYF
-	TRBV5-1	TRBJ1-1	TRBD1	TGCGCCAGCAGCAAGCTGGGACAGGGACTATTAAACACTGAAGCTTTCTTT	CASSKLGQGLLNTEAFF
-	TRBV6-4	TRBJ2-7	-	TGTGCCAGCACCCCGGCGGGACTTCCAGGGCAGTACTTC	CASTPAGLPGQYF
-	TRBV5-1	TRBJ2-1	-	TGCGCCAGCAGCTTGAGCCCGCGGTTATCCTACAATGAGCAGTTCTTC	CASSLSPRLSYNEQFF
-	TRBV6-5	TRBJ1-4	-	TGTGCCAGCAGTTACTTTTCCAGTGAAAAACTGTTTTTT	CASSYFSSEKLFF
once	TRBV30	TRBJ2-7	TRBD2	TGTGCCTGGGGATCTAGCGGGCCACGCGAGCAGTACTTC	CAWGSSGPREQYF
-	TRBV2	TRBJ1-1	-	TGTGCCGGAAGACAGGCTTCCCTGAACACTGAAGCTTTCTTT	CAGRQASLNTEAFF
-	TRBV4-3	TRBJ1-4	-	TGCGCCAGCAGCCAAGATCGGTACAGAGCAGAGGCGGAAAAACTGTTTTTT	CASSQDRYRAEAEKLFF
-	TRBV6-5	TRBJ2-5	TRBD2	TGTGCCAGCAGTTACTCGTCGGGGGGGACAAGAGAGACCCAGTACTTC	CASSYSSGGTRETQYF
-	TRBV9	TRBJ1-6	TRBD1	TGTGCCAGCAGGGCTGGGGACAGGACACATTCACCCCTCCACTTT	CASRAGDRTHSPLHF
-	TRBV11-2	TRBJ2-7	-	TGTGCCAGCAGCCCACATAGCGTAAGGTCCTACGAGCAGTACTTC	CASSPHSVRSYEQYF
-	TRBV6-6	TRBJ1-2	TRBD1	TGTGCCAGCAGTCCGGGACAGAGCTATGGCTACACCTTC	CASSPGQSYGYTF